This passage covers 29 T cell receptor beta chains from one sample sequenced in a study of PD-1 blockade in mismatch repair-deficient tumors. Libraries were prepared by immunoSEQ multiplex PCR; TCRdb keeps only in-frame clonotypes and omits some of them. The sample includes more than 30,000 clones, approximately 84% of them seen just once. The sequenced sample was peripheral blood, obtained roughly 76 weeks after starting pembrolizumab. The receptor set was obtained from an adult with mismatch repair-deficient cancer.

J is TRBJ2-4 and V is TRBV28; D assignment may be TRBD1 or TRBD2 (5 bases each). V dropped 6 bases and J dropped 13 bases, with 19 bases sitting between them. Per the germline V gene, CDR1 is MDHEN and CDR2 is SYDVKM. The CDR3 covers 13 residues. The CDR3 sequence is CASRSEGSPGQYF. The CDR3 nucleotides are TGTGCCAGCAGATCCGAGGGGTCTCCGGGACAGTACTTC.

This chain links TRBV5-5 with TRBJ1-4, with D tentatively TRBD1 (5 bases). V gave up 3 bases and J gave up 7 bases, with 19 bases separating them. This CDR3 is built from 16 residues. Looked up from germline, CDR1 is SGHKS and CDR2 is YYEKEE (reference sequence). CDR3 DNA sequence: TGTGCCAGCAGCTCCCCTGGGGGGGAGGTGGTTGAAAAACTGTTTTTT. Its translation is CASSSPGGEVVEKLFF.

The sample holds a few counts of this clone. Written as DNA, the CDR3 is TGCAGCGGCGGACAGACGAACACCGGGGAGCTGTTTTTT. Encoded protein: CSGGQTNTGELFF. The V and J genes are TRBV29-1 and TRBJ2-2; D might be TRBD1 (6 bases). Germline values: CDR1 SQVTM, CDR2 ANQGSEA. Trimming shortened V by 7 bases and J by 0 bases, and 9 bases separated the two germline ends. This CDR3 comprises 13 residues.

The rearrangement joins TRBV6-1 to TRBJ1-3; no clear D. Looked up from germline, CDR1 is MNHNS and CDR2 is SASEGT. The V end was cut by 2 bases, the J end by 4 bases, with 12 bases between. CDR3 length equals 15 residues. The CDR3 nucleotides are TGTGCCAGCAGTGAACACCCGGTCCGCGGAAACACCATATATTTT. Its translation is CASSEHPVRGNTIYF.

The table lists this clone with a count of one. This chain uses TRBV5-6 with TRBJ2-7; 14 nucleotides line up with TRBD2. V dropped 3 bases and J dropped 4; count of bases not matched to a gene: 3. Germline CDR1 SGHDT, CDR2 YYEEEE. This CDR3 spans 15 amino acids. In nucleotides, the CDR3 is TGTGCCAGCAGCTACGGGACTAGCGGGAGTTACGAGCAGTACTTC. It specifies CASSYGTSGSYEQYF. Full variable domain (outside the CDR3, taken from reference TRBV5-6 and TRBJ2-7): DAGVTQSPTHLIKTRGQQVTLRCSPKSGHDTVSWYQQALGQGPQFIFQYYEEEERQRGNFPDRFSGHQFPNYSSELNVNALLLGDSALYLCASSYGTSGSYEQYFGPGTRLTVT.

V is TRBV9 and J is TRBJ2-1; D is possibly TRBD2 (5 bases). CDR3 length equals 14 residues. Germline V lookup: CDR1 SGDLS, CDR2 YYNGEE. V lost 6 bases and J lost 0, with 10 bases in between. Here the CDR3 reads CASTISDSYNEQFF. In DNA form, the CDR3 reads TGTGCCAGCACGATTAGCGACTCCTACAATGAGCAGTTCTTC. Full variable domain (rest looked up from reference TRBV9 and TRBJ2-1): DSGVTQTPKHLITATGQRVTLRCSPRSGDLSVYWYQQSLDQGLQFLIQYYNGEERAKGNILERFSAQQFPDLHSELNLSSLELGDSALYFCASTISDSYNEQFFGPGTRLTVL.

CDR3 sequence (DNA): TGTGCCCTGTGGGGGGTAACAGATACGCAGTATTTT. Translating it yields CALWGVTDTQYF. The V and J genes are TRBV6-1 and TRBJ2-3, with D perhaps TRBD2 (6 bases). The CDR3 is made up of 12 amino acids. Trimming left V 11 bases short and J 3 bases short, with 12 bases between. CDR1 MNHNS and CDR2 SASEGT come from the germline V gene.

The chain is built from TRBV27 and TRBJ2-1; tentative D call: TRBD2 (5 bases). The CDR3 has 15 residues. CDR1 is MNHEY and CDR2 is SMNVEV in the germline V gene (reference sequence). Trimming cost V 0 bases and J 4 bases, with 10 bases left between them. As DNA, the CDR3 is TGTGCCAGCAGTTTATCGGGAGCTATGTACAATGAGCAGTTCTTC. It encodes CASSLSGAMYNEQFF.

This clone was seen more than once but under ten times. This chain links TRBV5-1 with TRBJ2-1; no clear D. The V and J ends lost 0 bases and 3 bases respectively, with 10 bases between them. CDR1 is SGHRS, CDR2 YFSETQ, per germline. The CDR3 length is 15 residues. CDR3 nucleotide sequence: TGCGCCAGCAGCTTGGGTGGGGATCACTACAATGAGCAGTTCTTC. Protein: CASSLGGDHYNEQFF.

V gene TRBV30 combines with J gene TRBJ2-2, with 15 bases aligning to TRBD2. Germline values: CDR1 GTSNPN, CDR2 SVGIG (reference sequence). The CDR3 contains 16 residues. Unmatched junction bases numbered 4, after V lost 2 bases and J lost 6 bases. CDR3 region: CAWSRGLAGGPGELFF. Here the CDR3 DNA reads TGTGCCTGGAGTCGTGGACTAGCGGGAGGGCCCGGGGAGCTGTTTTTT. The variable domain in full, with the rest retrieved from reference TRBV30 and TRBJ2-2, is SQTIHQWPATLVQPVGSPLSLECTVEGTSNPNLYWYRQAAGRGLQLLFYSVGIGQISSEVPQNLSASRPQDRQFILSSKKLLLSDSGFYLCAWSRGLAGGPGELFFGEGSRLTVL.

The V and J genes are TRBV5-4 and TRBJ2-7; 10 nucleotides agree with TRBD2. The CDR3 totals 17 residues. Germline V gene sequence: CDR1 SGHNT, CDR2 YYREEE (reference sequence). Germline trimming cut 0 bases from V and 7 bases from J; bases unmatched to any gene: 13. The CDR3 sequence: CASSLVGASGRASEQYF. DNA for the CDR3: TGTGCCAGCAGCTTGGTTGGGGCTAGCGGGAGAGCCTCTGAGCAGTACTTC.

The chain employs TRBV29-1 and TRBJ2-1, with 10 bases fitting TRBD2. The CDR3 is 12 amino acids. The V and J ends lost 4 bases and 12 bases, in that order; junction bases with no gene match: 6. Germline lookup yields CDR1 SQVTM and CDR2 ANQGSEA. The CDR3 sequence is CSVALAGEVQFF. The CDR3 DNA is TGCAGCGTTGCCCTAGCGGGAGAGGTGCAGTTCTTC.

The J gene is TRBJ2-3, the V gene TRBV6-6; no reliable D call. Germline CDR1 is MNHNY and CDR2 is SVGAGI (reference sequence). The CDR3 sequence is 12 residues long. Trimming removed 0 bases at V and 4 bases at J, with 2 bases between. The CDR3, as DNA: TGTGCCAGCAGTTACTCGCCAGATACGCAGTATTTT. It is translated as CASSYSPDTQYF.

The V and J genes are TRBV4-3 and TRBJ2-1; weak D call: TRBD2 (5 bases). Germline assignment: CDR1 LGHNA and CDR2 YSLEER. The V and J ends lost 4 bases and 0 bases respectively, with 13 bases between them. The CDR3 has 16 amino acids. The CDR3 reads CASSPGVLSSYNEQFF. Here the CDR3 DNA reads TGCGCCAGCAGCCCCGGGGTCCTTAGCTCCTACAATGAGCAGTTCTTC.

This rearrangement joins TRBV2 to TRBJ2-5; TRBD2 matches at 8 bases. Per germline, CDR1 SNHLY and CDR2 FYNNEI. The CDR3 extends over 15 amino acids. V shed 5 bases and J 6 bases; nucleotides not matched to a gene: 11. The CDR3 here is CASSPYNGRAKTQYF. CDR3 DNA sequence: TGTGCCAGCAGTCCCTATAACGGGAGGGCGAAGACCCAGTACTTC.

The gene calls are TRBV7-8 and TRBJ2-1; 7 bases match TRBD1. V dropped 5 bases and J dropped 9; count of bases not matched to a gene: 10. Germline V lookup: CDR1 SGHVS, CDR2 FQNEAQ. This CDR3 is 14 amino acids long. CDR3: CASSTGPGDSEQFF. The DNA for the CDR3 is TGTGCCAGCAGCACGGGCCCTGGGGACAGTGAGCAGTTCTTC.

The chain recombines TRBV21-1 with TRBJ1-1. TRBV21-1 is a listed pseudogene. The CDR3 has 15 amino acids. CDR3 DNA sequence: TGTGCCAGCAGCAAAGGGCCCTACCCCAACACTGAAGCTTTCTTT. Encoded protein: CASSKGPYPNTEAFF.

The gene calls are TRBV29-1 and TRBJ2-2; D may be TRBD1 (6 bases). The CDR3 runs 15 residues. Germline CDR1 is SQVTM and CDR2 is ANQGSEA. V lost 7 bases, J lost 5 bases, and 20 bases lay in between. In DNA form, the CDR3 reads TGCAGCGCTGGGGACACAGAAATATTGACCGGGGAGCTGTTTTTT. This codes for CSAGDTEILTGELFF.

This clone occurred a few times. The chain recombines TRBV9 with TRBJ2-2; 7 bases agree with TRBD2. CDR1 and CDR2 (germline): SGDLS, YYNGEE. Trimming cost V 3 bases and J 7 bases; bases outside gene matches: 3. CDR3 length: 13 amino acids. The CDR3 is CASSARDYGELFF. The CDR3 coding sequence is TGTGCCAGCAGCGCCCGGGACTACGGGGAGCTGTTTTTT.

This chain joins TRBV6-1 and TRBJ1-5; a weak D match, TRBD1 (5 bases). CDR1 is MNHNS, CDR2 SASEGT, per germline. This CDR3 has 15 residues. V was pared by 3 bases and J by 4 bases, with 13 bases between. This chain's CDR3 is CASSDWDGENQPQHF. The CDR3 DNA is TGTGCCAGCAGTGACTGGGACGGGGAGAATCAGCCCCAGCATTTT.

The rearrangement joins TRBV7-9 to TRBJ2-3; 10 positions agree with TRBD2. Germline CDR1 is SEHNR and CDR2 is FQNEAQ (reference sequence). The CDR3 consists of 15 residues. V lost 5 bases, J lost 7 bases, and 9 bases stayed unmatched. The CDR3 DNA follows: TGTGCCAGCAGCCCTAGCGGGAGTAAATTAAATACGCAGTATTTT. As protein: CASSPSGSKLNTQYF.

The chain recombines TRBV2 with TRBJ1-3; D is undetermined. Trimming removed 3 bases at V and 0 bases at J, with 9 bases between. The CDR3 length is 15 residues. Germline V gives CDR1 SNHLY, CDR2 FYNNEI. CDR3 sequence: CASSDRVLSGNTIYF. CDR3 DNA sequence: TGTGCCAGCAGTGACCGGGTACTCTCTGGAAACACCATATATTTT.

The V and J genes are TRBV2 and TRBJ1-2, with TRBD1 matching over 12 bases. The germline gives CDR1 SNHLY, CDR2 FYNNEI. V lost 6 bases, J lost 8 bases, and 7 bases stayed unmatched. The CDR3 runs 14 residues. The CDR3 nucleotides read TGTGCCAGCAGGCAGACCGGGACAGGGGGCGGCTACACCTTC. Translation gives CASRQTGTGGGYTF.

The chain uses TRBV30 and TRBJ1-5; perhaps TRBD1 as D (5 bases). Germline values: CDR1 GTSNPN, CDR2 SVGIG (reference sequence). The germline V and J ends were trimmed by 4 bases and 7 bases, with 11 bases remaining between them. The CDR3 is made up of 12 amino acids. The CDR3 spells CAWTERGQPQHF. Written as DNA, the CDR3 is TGTGCCTGGACCGAAAGGGGCCAGCCCCAGCATTTT.

The chain links TRBV29-1 to TRBJ2-7, with D perhaps matching TRBD1 or TRBD2 (5 bases each). The CDR3 is made up of 13 amino acids. The germline V gene has CDR1 SQVTM and CDR2 ANQGSEA. V lost 2 bases and J 6 bases, leaving 14 bases between the germline ends. The chain's CDR3 is CSVENGAGTEQYF. The CDR3 nucleotides read TGCAGCGTTGAAAATGGGGCAGGGACCGAGCAGTACTTC.

J is TRBJ1-1 and V is TRBV10-3; no definite D call. V was pared by 2 bases and J by 4 bases, with 8 bases between. The CDR3 is made up of 13 amino acids. Germline CDR1 is ENHRY and CDR2 is SYGVKD. CDR3 DNA sequence: TGTGCCATCAGTGAGCGGGAGGCCACTGAAGCTTTCTTT. Amino acid sequence: CAISEREATEAFF.

This chain uses TRBV10-3 with TRBJ2-5; D unresolved. Trimming stripped 4 bases from V and 0 bases from J, with 9 bases between. The CDR3 totals 14 residues. Germline V gene data show CDR1 as ENHRY and CDR2 as SYGVKD. The CDR3 sequence is CAISGVSYQETQYF. In DNA form, the CDR3 reads TGTGCCATCAGTGGCGTTTCCTACCAAGAGACCCAGTACTTC.

The chain uses TRBV27 and TRBJ2-2; 9 bases are shared with TRBD1. Per germline, CDR1 MNHEY and CDR2 SMNVEV (reference sequence). Trimming at V came to 7 bases and at J to 4 bases, leaving 16 bases not matched to a gene. The CDR3 covers 18 residues. The CDR3 bases are TGTGCCAGCACCTTATTGACAGGGGGTATGGGAAGCACCGGGGAGCTGTTTTTT. Protein product: CASTLLTGGMGSTGELFF.

The chain joins TRBV5-4 to TRBJ1-1, with no clear D. The germline V gene has CDR1 SGHNT and CDR2 YYREEE (reference sequence). Trimming took 1 base from V and 1 from J, leaving 8 bases between them. CDR3 length: 14 residues. The CDR3, as DNA: TGTGCCAGCAGCTTGTCTGCAGGGAACACTGAAGCTTTCTTT. Amino acid sequence: CASSLSAGNTEAFF.